This T cell receptor (beta chain) is drawn from a study of cytomegalovirus exposure and HLA in healthy donors (dated by TCRdb to 2017 to 2019). Study-wide context: According to an earlier analysis of around 600 of the donors, some 180 million T cells yielded 95 million to 140 million unique TCR beta sequences and roughly 280 Gb of sequence data. Approximately 310 gigabases of sequencing data and roughly 81 million unique TCR sequences made up an early release that covered 500 to 700 HLA-typed donors. The genetic ancestry cluster associated with self-reported Caucasian donors included roughly 84% of the roughly 360 genotyped donors. The study aimed to test whether cataloging public T cell receptors could reveal signatures of past pathogen exposure. The study profiled the T cell repertoires of under 700 subjects by immunosequencing and related them to cytomegalovirus serostatus. Along with the roughly 670-subject first cohort, a separate validation cohort of over 90 different subjects was used. To predict cytomegalovirus infection status, the study brought together high-throughput TCR immunosequencing, statistical association of individual TCRs with disease status, and machine learning. A later analysis re-examined previously published TCR beta repertoires from just over 650 donors and added high-resolution HLA genotyping to investigate patterns of TCR occurrence. Rather than using new phenotypic data, the later analysis identified candidate immune exposures from TCR beta sequences and from how often those sequences occurred across donors. In an earlier analysis of roughly 580 of the donors, high-throughput TCR beta sequencing was used to judge whether each TCR beta V gene segment behaved as functional or pseudogenic. Donor age, sex, ethnicity and CMV serostatus were compiled alongside the repertoire data. In a later genetic analysis, genome-wide SNP genotypes for about 55% of the 666 donors were used, and that subset was treated as a discovery cohort. Every discovery cohort repertoire had been produced on one sequencing platform. HLA typing included class I and class II loci at four-digit resolution. Typing coverage varied by locus: roughly 620-640 donors for A, B, C, DRB1 and DQB1; roughly 560 for DQA1; approximately 570 for DPA1; about 450 for DPB1. A handful of DR-DQ haplotypes were handled as single units for association and clustering because linkage in the cohort was strong. Among 350 to 400 genotyped donors of the cohort, an average of about 240,000 unique TCR beta nucleotide sequences were sequenced per donor, 15% to 20% of them non-productive. The paper's findings and limits, for the study overall: For the cohort, immune exposure information was limited to CMV serostatus. According to a later analysis, parvovirus B19, influenza, CMV and Epstein-Barr virus appeared linked to several top co-occurrence clusters. Because HLA typing was missing for some donors at each locus, association tests included only the typed subset. A later analysis found that most CMV-associated TCR beta chains appeared HLA-restricted, with HLA associations seemingly driven largely by CMV exposure. At a false discovery rate of 0.05, a later analysis linked 16,951 TCR beta sequences to specific HLA alleles. When HLA alleles, especially DR and DQ, strongly co-occurred, TCR associations were difficult to assign to individual alleles. Because the 87-base-pair reads could not distinguish some IMGT-functional V segments, including TRBV6-2 and TRBV6-3, those segments were excluded. In an earlier analysis of 587 of the donors, most TCR beta V segments appeared in productive rearrangements about 87% or about 30% of the time, broadly matching IMGT annotations. A later genetic analysis reported fewer N-insertions in productive TCRs among donors in an Asian-associated ancestry cluster than the roughly 650-donor mean. In a later analysis, HLA-associated TCR beta chains were found to be more clonally expanded and to have lower generation probabilities than equally common non-associated chains. A few of the identified cytomegalovirus-associated TCR beta chains were confirmed in vitro to be specific for cytomegalovirus antigens. A cluster of highly shared sequence variants was judged likely to be a technical artifact of the sequencing pipeline. Only TCR beta chains were sequenced in this cohort, and the absence of alpha or paired-chain data limited detectable features. The study gave a list of 150 to 200 TCR beta chains associated with cytomegalovirus. Correlated functional status among segregating V segments might be attributable to linkage disequilibrium, but an unknown experimental factor could not be ruled out. Roughly uniform sequencing depth across donors was assumed in presence/absence analyses, although this assumption may not hold. In a later analysis, the rate of TCR association differed among HLA loci, with DRB1 alleles having the most associated TCRs and HLA-C alleles having the fewest. Because counts were too low, approximately 18 rarely observed V segments, including chromosome 9 orphons, were excluded from the earlier analysis of fewer than 650 of the donors. The authors suggested that the approach could potentially be extended to other disease states and immunological phenotypes. While some public TCRs were present in many individuals, most TCR sequences turned up only very rarely across donors. Cytomegalovirus status was reported to be diagnosed by the classifier with high specificity and sensitivity in both the original and validation cohorts. A further reported finding was that TCR beta sequences accurately predicted the HLA-A and HLA-B alleles for most subjects in the first cohort. An association between a missense DCLRE1C variant and V-gene and J-gene trimming of TCR beta chains was found in a later genetic analysis and replicated in an independent cohort.

In total, 666 healthy bone marrow donors made up the cohort. At the time of sampling, all cohort members were nominally healthy, though unrecorded immune exposures were likely present. The donor was CMV seropositive and belonged to the group of about 290 seropositive cohort members. Each donor provided a peripheral blood sample, and peripheral blood mononuclear cells were used for TCR beta sequencing. The Qiagen DNeasy Blood Extraction Kit was used to extract genomic DNA from the blood cell samples. The method was the immunoSEQ multiplex PCR assay. A mixture of 60 forward primers for TCR Vbeta segments and 13 reverse primers for TCR Jbeta segments was used in the multiplex PCR. The CDR3 region of rearranged TCR beta genes was amplified from genomic DNA by a multiplex PCR assay. The amplified TCR beta libraries were sequenced on the Illumina HiSeq System as 87-base-pair reads. Per the original workflow: Across the roughly 670 repertoires, a later analysis counted approximately 75 million unique TCR beta chains, about 10 million of which were shared by at least two donors. Raw reads were error-corrected and collapsed into unique sequences by a nearest-neighbor algorithm in which closely related sequences were merged to remove PCR and sequencing errors. To assign V, D and J gene segments, CDR3 sequences were aligned to IMGT reference sequences. For a sequence to be retained, at least a six-nucleotide match to both a V gene segment and a J gene segment was required. A rearrangement was called productive if the CDR3 had no stop codons and remained in frame with V and J, and every other rearrangement was called non-productive. Following IMGT convention, CDR3 was defined as the stretch from the second conserved V-encoded cysteine to the conserved J-encoded phenylalanine. The earlier analysis of 587 of the donors excluded sequences that lacked an unambiguous match to a single V gene segment. An earlier analysis of 500 to 700 of the donors classified V segments as functional when productive rearrangements were above 56.7% and as segregating when the standard deviation between donors was above 5%. A statistical classification framework was built to diagnose cytomegalovirus status from the catalog of TCR beta chain sequences. In a later analysis, V and J genes were assigned by comparing TCR nucleotide sequences against IMGT/GENE-DB human TR gene sequences. Using the TCRdist pipeline, a later analysis assigned CDR3 sequences along with most-parsimonious VDJ recombination scenarios. In a later analysis, every TCR beta chain was defined by the combination of its CDR3 amino acid sequence and its V-gene family, and reads without a unique V-gene family were dropped. To address suspected cross-contamination and a sequencing artifact, a later analysis removed approximately 590 highly shared, low-generation-probability nucleotide sequences. A later analysis calculated a clonal expansion index for each public chain from normalized within-repertoire ranks of inferred template counts. In a later analysis, generation probabilities were computed using a VDJ recombination model fitted to out-of-frame rearrangements, and the results were checked against IGoR. Hypergeometric tests were used in a later analysis to score TCR-TCR, TCR-HLA and TCR-CMV co-occurrence, with a repertoire-size bias correction applied to the TCR pairs. In a later analysis, false discovery rates were estimated by permuting HLA or CMV assignments 20 times. In a later analysis, co-occurring TCRs were grouped with DBSCAN, and TCRdist sequence similarity was added when clustering was performed within HLA-allele-positive subsets. Co-occurrence clustering excluded repertoires with fewer than 30,000 or more than 120,000 public chains, plus five with anomalous nucleotide sharing. TCRdb took over this immuneACCESS table, retaining in-frame rearrangements with V and J assigned. Such tables are incomplete; in checked studies, under half of the missing clones stem from an unresolved V gene, and the remainder is unexplained. The V and J calls and clone size come from that table; D and trimming were worked out from the DNA. The table for this sample lists around 190,000 clones; about 80% of them were counted only once. Jointly, the top ten make up approximately 3.6% of the sample.

Via the germline V gene (reference sequence), CDR1 is MNHNY and CDR2 SVGAGI. The CDR3 starts with the cysteine, ends with the phenylalanine, and has 14 residues. Of the read, only the CDR3 DNA is kept; its 42 bases are in frame from base 1. V and J lose 2 bases and 6 bases, and a span of 11 bases separates them. As to this clone: The target of this receptor is not known. Within one base of it there is no much larger clone, and no base qualities were kept.

Material: PBMCs. The chain is made from TRBV6-6 and TRBJ2-1; the D gene is perhaps TRBD1, from 6 matching bases. The sequence came from a man aged 35 to 55 in good health and CMV-seropositive. The CDR3 corresponds to CASSYPTGFNEQFF. The DNA reads as follows: TGTGCCAGCAGTTACCCCACAGGGTTCAATGAGCAGTTCTTC.